What follows are 32 T cell receptor beta chains derived from one specimen sequenced in a study of OX40 agonist ivuxolimab in advanced cancers. Measured with immunoSEQ multiplex PCR; TCRdb has only the in-frame clones, and not every one. Here the sample spans roughly 22,000 clones, approximately 87% being singletons. The material sequenced was CD4+ or CD8+ T cells sorted from blood, taken in a trial of the OX40 agonist ivuxolimab. The receptors shown here come from an adult with an advanced solid tumor such as melanoma, head and neck, liver or kidney cancer.

CDR3 sequence: CASSLSDGNQPQHF. In DNA form, the CDR3 reads TGTGCCAGCAGTTTATCAGATGGCAATCAGCCCCAGCATTTT. The chain carries TRBV28 and TRBJ1-5; D unclear. V was trimmed by 1 base and J by 2 bases, leaving 6 bases between them. Germline loops: CDR1 MDHEN, CDR2 SYDVKM. CDR3 length: 14 amino acids. The complete variable domain, with remaining parts taken from reference TRBV28 and TRBJ1-5, reads DVKVTQSSRYLVKRTGEKVFLECVQDMDHENMFWYRQDPGLGLRLIYFSYDVKMKEKGDIPEGYSVSREKKERFSLILESASTNQTSMYLCASSLSDGNQPQHFGDGTRLSIL.

The chain combines TRBV11-2 with TRBJ1-2; D might be TRBD1 (6 bases). Trimming stripped 0 bases from V and 8 bases from J, with 10 bases between. This CDR3 is built from 13 residues. CDR1 is SGHAT, CDR2 FQNNGV, per germline. This CDR3 reads CASSLDLGAGYTF. CDR3 nucleotide sequence: TGTGCCAGCAGCTTAGATTTGGGGGCGGGCTACACCTTC.

This clone was observed once. The J gene is TRBJ2-1, the V gene TRBV14; possibly TRBD2 for D (5 bases). V lost 2 bases and J 2 bases, leaving 10 bases between the germline ends. This CDR3 spans 15 amino acids. Germline assignment: CDR1 SGHDN and CDR2 FVKESK. The CDR3 is CASSQRRRTYNEQFF. DNA of the CDR3: TGTGCCAGCAGCCAAAGGAGGAGGACCTACAATGAGCAGTTCTTC. Variable domain in full (rest from reference TRBV14 and TRBJ2-1): EAGVTQFPSHSVIEKGQTVTLRCDPISGHDNLYWYRRVMGKEIKFLLHFVKESKQDESGMPNNRFLAERTGGTYSTLKVQPAELEDSGVYFCASSQRRRTYNEQFFGPGTRLTVL.

This chain joins TRBV4-2 and TRBJ2-1; D possibly matches TRBD1 or TRBD2 (6 bases each). Germline V gene sequence: CDR1 LGHNA, CDR2 YNFKEQ. V dropped 0 bases and J dropped 10 bases, with 25 bases sitting between them. The CDR3 is made up of 18 amino acids. This CDR3 reads CASSQEGGGTHPGGEQFF. The CDR3 DNA follows: TGTGCCAGCAGCCAAGAGGGGGGCGGGACCCACCCCGGAGGAGAGCAGTTCTTC.

V is TRBV2 and J is TRBJ2-5, with D possibly matching TRBD2 (5 bases). Trimming took off 6 bases at V and 4 bases at J, with 18 bases between the two ends. Germline V lookup: CDR1 SNHLY, CDR2 FYNNEI. This CDR3 has 15 amino acids. The CDR3 is CASSGGGLVGETQYF. CDR3 coding DNA: TGTGCCAGCAGCGGAGGAGGCCTAGTTGGAGAGACCCAGTACTTC.

The genes are TRBV10-1 and TRBJ2-7, with 8 nucleotides matching TRBD1. The germline CDR1 and CDR2 sequences are WNHNN and SYGVQD (reference sequence). The CDR3 has 14 residues. After removal of 6 bases from V and 0 bases from J, the junction contained 4 bases not matched to a gene. CDR3 DNA sequence: TGCGCCAGCAGCCCCGGGACAGGCTCCTACGAGCAGTACTTC. Its protein product is CASSPGTGSYEQYF.

Concerning this clone: In the same sample, other DNA sequences code for this CDR3. V and J are TRBV7-9 and TRBJ2-7, with D hard to call. Germline values: CDR1 SEHNR, CDR2 FQNEAQ (reference sequence). V gave up 4 bases and J gave up 1 base, with 5 bases separating them. The CDR3 length is 12 residues. CDR3 amino acids: CASSSLSYEQYF. As DNA, the CDR3 is TGTGCCAGCAGCTCGCTATCCTACGAGCAGTACTTC.

The chain couples TRBV2 to TRBJ1-1; D remains unclear. Trimming removed 7 bases from V and 6 bases from J, with 21 bases in between. From germline, CDR1 is SNHLY and CDR2 FYNNEI. The CDR3 extends over 15 amino acids. The CDR3 here is CASTLSGEGRSEAFF. The CDR3 region has the DNA TGTGCCAGCACCTTAAGCGGCGAAGGCCGGTCTGAAGCTTTCTTT.

The genes are TRBV5-5 and TRBJ1-2, with unresolved D. The V end lost 4 bases, the J end lost 2 bases, and 18 bases lay between the germline ends. The CDR3 loop spans 16 amino acids. In germline, CDR1 is SGHKS, CDR2 YYEKEE (reference sequence). CDR3 sequence (DNA): TGTGCCAGCAGCCCCAACCCCCAGGCCCCCAACTATGGCTACACCTTC. Encoded protein: CASSPNPQAPNYGYTF. The whole variable domain, remainder taken from reference TRBV5-5 and TRBJ1-2, is DAGVTQSPTHLIKTRGQQVTLRCSPISGHKSVSWYQQVLGQGPQFIFQYYEKEERGRGNFPDRFSARQFPNYSSELNVNALLLGDSALYLCASSPNPQAPNYGYTFGSGTRLTVV.

This clone is termed medium-sized. V usage is TRBV28 and J usage is TRBJ2-2, with 9 positions matching TRBD1. Germline CDR1 and CDR2: MDHEN and SYDVKM. Unmatched junction bases numbered 11, after V lost 6 bases and J lost 6 bases. The CDR3 extends over 16 amino acids. This CDR3 is CASRRQWTGVAGELFF. The CDR3, as DNA: TGTGCCAGCAGACGCCAATGGACAGGGGTGGCCGGGGAGCTGTTTTTT. Using reference TRBV28 and TRBJ2-2 for the parts outside the CDR3, the full variable domain is DVKVTQSSRYLVKRTGEKVFLECVQDMDHENMFWYRQDPGLGLRLIYFSYDVKMKEKGDIPEGYSVSREKKERFSLILESASTNQTSMYLCASRRQWTGVAGELFFGEGSRLTVL.

V is TRBV10-3 and J is TRBJ1-1, with 9 positions matching TRBD1. CDR1 is ENHRY, CDR2 SYGVKD, per germline. V gave up 3 bases and J gave up 1 base; unmatched junction bases: 6. CDR3 length: 16 residues. This CDR3 reads CAISDPDRGGNTEAFF. CDR3 coding DNA: TGTGCCATCAGTGATCCGGACAGGGGTGGGAACACTGAAGCTTTCTTT.

The chain combines TRBV25-1 with TRBJ2-1; possibly TRBD2 for D (6 bases). V lost 8 bases to trimming and J lost 0 bases, with 11 bases between them. Germline V gives CDR1 MGHDK, CDR2 SYGVNS. The CDR3 loop spans 14 amino acids. CDR3 nucleotides: TGTGCCAGCGGGGGGACGAGCTCCTACAATGAGCAGTTCTTC. Protein product: CASGGTSSYNEQFF.

V is TRBV2 and J is TRBJ2-7, with a weak D call TRBD1 (6 bases). This CDR3 contains 14 residues. V lost 3 bases and J lost 0, with 9 bases in between. Germline V CDR1 and CDR2: SNHLY, FYNNEI. CDR3 nucleotide sequence: TGTGCCAGCAGTGAGAAGGACAGCTCCTACGAGCAGTACTTC. Translated, it gives CASSEKDSSYEQYF.

This clone was seen a single time. V usage is TRBV28 and J usage is TRBJ2-5; D not resolved. This CDR3 has 13 residues. In germline, CDR1 is MDHEN, CDR2 SYDVKM. The V end lost 2 bases, the J end lost 3 bases, and 7 bases lay between the germline ends. The CDR3 protein is CASSLIPEETQYF. For the CDR3, the DNA is TGTGCCAGCAGTTTAATTCCTGAAGAGACCCAGTACTTC. Together with reference TRBV28 and TRBJ2-5, the CDR3 gives the full variable domain: DVKVTQSSRYLVKRTGEKVFLECVQDMDHENMFWYRQDPGLGLRLIYFSYDVKMKEKGDIPEGYSVSREKKERFSLILESASTNQTSMYLCASSLIPEETQYFGPGTRLLVL.

The rearrangement uses TRBV6-6 and TRBJ1-1; 8 bases fit TRBD1. J lost 5 bases, V lost 3 bases, and 5 bases had no gene match. CDR1 MNHNY and CDR2 SVGAGI come from the germline V gene (reference sequence). CDR3 length: 14 residues. CDR3 in amino acids: CASSYQGAGTEAFF. The CDR3 region has the DNA TGTGCCAGCAGTTATCAGGGGGCTGGGACTGAAGCTTTCTTT.

This rearrangement joins TRBV7-8 to TRBJ2-1; D is undetermined. V was trimmed by 0 bases and J by 8 bases, leaving 5 bases between them. Germline values: CDR1 SGHVS, CDR2 FQNEAQ. The CDR3 consists of 12 residues. For the CDR3, the DNA is TGTGCCAGCAGCTTAGCTACGGATGAGCAGTTCTTC. Residues: CASSLATDEQFF.

The chain uses TRBV11-3 and TRBJ2-7; 7 nucleotides agree with TRBD1. The CDR3 totals 15 residues. With 5 bases clipped from V and 3 bases from J, the junction kept 10 bases outside the gene matches. CDR1 is SGHNT and CDR2 is YENEEA in the germline V gene. The CDR3: CASSKGRGTHYEQYF. The CDR3 DNA sequence: TGTGCCAGCAGCAAAGGCAGGGGGACCCACTACGAGCAGTACTTC.

This clone was seen more than once but under ten times. V and J are TRBV30 and TRBJ2-1; TRBD1 or TRBD2 may be the D gene (6 bases each). The CDR3 totals 15 residues. Germline V gives CDR1 GTSNPN, CDR2 SVGIG (reference sequence). V was cut by 5 bases and J by 6 bases, with 20 bases left in between. The CDR3 nucleotides are TGTGCCTGGGAAGACCTGCTGGGGGGCTTCAATGAGCAGTTCTTC. This sequence encodes CAWEDLLGGFNEQFF.

CDR3 sequence reads: CASSRTGGDGYTF. In nucleotides, the CDR3 is TGTGCCAGCAGCCGGACAGGGGGCGATGGCTACACCTTC. The gene calls are TRBV5-4 and TRBJ1-2, with 11 bases aligning to TRBD1. Germline values: CDR1 SGHNT, CDR2 YYREEE (reference sequence). V lost 4 bases and J lost 6; bases outside the gene matches: 2. The CDR3 runs to 13 residues.

The chain is built from TRBV7-9 and TRBJ2-7; D is ambiguous. The germline V gene has CDR1 SEHNR and CDR2 FQNEAQ (reference sequence). This CDR3 is built from 16 residues. V lost 0 bases to trimming and J lost 1 base, with 13 bases between them. CDR3: CASSLAVAMNSYEQYF. CDR3 DNA: TGTGCCAGCAGCTTAGCGGTGGCTATGAATTCCTACGAGCAGTACTTC.

In this sample, this clone turned up once. The chain has TRBV10-3 and TRBJ2-7, with D possibly called TRBD1 or TRBD2 (7 bases each). Looked up from germline, CDR1 is ENHRY and CDR2 is SYGVKD. V lost 6 bases and J lost 5, with 20 bases in between. This CDR3 contains 15 residues. This chain's CDR3 is CAISSQGDYPNEQYF. In DNA, the CDR3 is TGTGCCATCAGCAGTCAGGGGGACTACCCCAACGAGCAGTACTTC.

J is TRBJ2-7 and V is TRBV9; 8 bases map to TRBD2. The V gene end was trimmed by 8 bases and the J gene end by 4 bases; junction bases not matched to a gene: 2. CDR1 and CDR2 from the germline V gene are SGDLS and YYNGEE. The CDR3 runs 11 residues. CDR3 bases: TGTGCCAGTGGCGGGAGGTACGAGCAGTACTTC. Protein sequence: CASGGRYEQYF.

The rearrangement links TRBV28 to TRBJ2-7, with D perhaps TRBD1 (5 bases). The V gene lost 6 bases and the J gene lost 0 bases, with 9 bases spanning the gap. The CDR3 is 13 amino acids. Per germline, CDR1 MDHEN and CDR2 SYDVKM. The CDR3 is CASRTTDSYEQYF. The DNA of the CDR3 is TGTGCCAGCAGAACGACAGACTCCTACGAGCAGTACTTC. Full variable domain (outside the CDR3, taken from reference TRBV28 and TRBJ2-7): DVKVTQSSRYLVKRTGEKVFLECVQDMDHENMFWYRQDPGLGLRLIYFSYDVKMKEKGDIPEGYSVSREKKERFSLILESASTNQTSMYLCASRTTDSYEQYFGPGTRLTVT.

The chain uses TRBV7-9 and TRBJ2-1; 12 bases are shared with TRBD1. The junction had 4 bases not matched to a gene; V was cut back by 5 bases and J by 8 bases. The length of the CDR3 is 14 residues. Germline CDR1 is SEHNR and CDR2 is FQNEAQ (reference sequence). The CDR3 bases are TGTGCCAGCAGCGGGGACAGGGGGCACTATGAGCAGTTCTTC. It encodes CASSGDRGHYEQFF.

V and J are TRBV5-4 and TRBJ2-2; 7 nucleotides agree with TRBD2. The V and J ends lost 0 bases and 8 bases, in that order; junction bases with no gene match: 10. The CDR3 extends over 16 amino acids. Germline V gene lookup returns CDR1 SGHNT and CDR2 YYREEE (reference sequence). The DNA of the CDR3 is TGTGCCAGCAGCTTGGGGCGGGAGCGGGCCGGAGGGGAGCTGTTTTTT. It codes for CASSLGRERAGGELFF.

The chain employs TRBV4-2 and TRBJ2-1; 7 nucleotides align to TRBD2. V gave up 4 bases and J gave up 3 bases; unmatched junction bases: 6. CDR3 length: 15 amino acids. Germline loops: CDR1 LGHNA, CDR2 YNFKEQ. In DNA, the CDR3 is TGTGCCAGCAGCCCCCTGGAGCGGGACTACAATGAGCAGTTCTTC. This translates into CASSPLERDYNEQFF.

The chain employs TRBV5-8 and TRBJ2-7; TRBD1 might be the D (6 bases). Germline CDR1 is SGHTS and CDR2 is YDEGEE. The length of the CDR3 is 14 residues. Trimming removed 0 bases at V and 2 bases at J, with 9 bases between. The DNA for the CDR3 is TGTGCCAGCAGCTTGGGGGGGCGGACCTACGAGCAGTACTTC. This sequence encodes CASSLGGRTYEQYF. The full variable domain, its missing parts supplied by reference TRBV5-8 and TRBJ2-7, is EAGVTQSPTHLIKTRGQQATLRCSPISGHTSVYWYQQALGLGLQFLLWYDEGEERNRGNFPPRFSGRQFPNYSSELNVNALELEDSALYLCASSLGGRTYEQYFGPGTRLTVT.

V is TRBV4-2 and J is TRBJ2-1, with 11 bases that match TRBD2. This CDR3 is built from 18 residues. Losses at the gene ends were 0 bases for V and 5 bases for J; bases not matched to a gene: 9. CDR1 LGHNA and CDR2 YNFKEQ come from the germline V gene. As DNA, the CDR3 is TGTGCCAGCAGCCAAGAAGAGGTAGCGGGAGGGTTCGACAATGAGCAGTTCTTC. It is translated as CASSQEEVAGGFDNEQFF.

This sequence joins TRBV11-2 and TRBJ2-7; D remains ambiguous. CDR3 length: 11 residues. Looked up from germline, CDR1 is SGHAT and CDR2 is FQNNGV. V shed 1 base and J shed 3 bases, with 1 base lying between them. CDR3 DNA sequence: TGTGCCAGCAGCTTAGTCTACGAGCAGTACTTC. Translation: CASSLVYEQYF. Full variable domain (rest looked up from reference TRBV11-2 and TRBJ2-7): EAGVAQSPRYKIIEKRQSVAFWCNPISGHATLYWYQQILGQGPKLLIQFQNNGVVDDSQLPKDRFSAERLKGVDSTLKIQPAKLEDSAVYLCASSLVYEQYFGPGTRLTVT.

V is TRBV7-9 and J is TRBJ2-1; D is ambiguous. CDR1 and CDR2 from the germline V gene are SEHNR and FQNEAQ (reference sequence). The ends were cut back, 1 base at V and 2 bases at J, with 6 bases in the middle. This CDR3 contains 14 residues. DNA for the CDR3: TGTGCCAGCAGCTTAGGCGGACCCTACAATGAGCAGTTCTTC. It yields the protein CASSLGGPYNEQFF.

The V call is TRBV27, the J call TRBJ2-7, with 12 nucleotides matching TRBD2. The CDR3 consists of 15 residues. V was pared by 5 bases and J by 2 bases, with 4 bases of the junction left unmatched. Germline V gene lookup returns CDR1 MNHEY and CDR2 SMNVEV (reference sequence). CDR3 amino acids: CASSPRTSGAYEQYF. In nucleotides, the CDR3 is TGTGCCAGCAGTCCTCGGACTAGCGGGGCCTACGAGCAGTACTTC.

This clone occurred once. The chain is built from TRBV9 and TRBJ2-7; D uncertain. Trimming removed 4 bases at V and 3 bases at J, with 17 bases between. Looked up from germline, CDR1 is SGDLS and CDR2 is YYNGEE. This CDR3 is built from 15 residues. CDR3 in amino acids: CASSPSGMSDYEQYF. CDR3 DNA sequence: TGTGCCAGCAGCCCCTCTGGGATGTCTGACTACGAGCAGTACTTC.